Shown below are 11 T cell receptor beta chains from a single sample sequenced in a study of CD8+ T cells in alopecia areata. TCR sequencing used cDNA made by reverse transcription of extracted RNA. The table came from immunoSEQ multiplex PCR; TCRdb's copy has only in-frame clones and leaves some out. The sample includes 150,000 to 200,000 clones, approximately 60% of them seen just once. As to treatment: oral pan-JAK inhibitor, 5-10 mg twice daily. The sequences come from CD4+ T cells sorted from blood, collected at week 24, from a patient treated with tofacitinib. The receptors derive from a human donor with alopecia areata.

This clone was detected only a few times. This rearrangement joins TRBV9 to TRBJ1-2; D is perhaps TRBD1 (5 bases). Germline V gene sequence: CDR1 SGDLS, CDR2 YYNGEE. V lost 4 bases to trimming and J lost 8 bases, with 9 bases between them. There are 11 residues in the CDR3. The CDR3 region is CASSPWDGYTF. In DNA, the CDR3 is TGTGCCAGCAGCCCTTGGGACGGCTACACCTTC.

The V call is TRBV15, the J call TRBJ2-2, with D hard to call. Trimming removed 1 base at V and 8 bases at J, with 5 bases between. This CDR3 is built from 12 residues. CDR1 and CDR2 from the germline V gene are LNHNV and YYDKDF (reference sequence). CDR3 sequence: CATSRAEGELFF. CDR3 DNA sequence: TGTGCCACCAGCAGAGCTGAGGGGGAGCTGTTTTTT.

The CDR3 nucleotides are TGTGCCAGCAGCTCACAGGGGATTGGCACCGGGGAGCTGTTTTTT. Its protein is CASSSQGIGTGELFF. The gene calls are TRBV7-3 and TRBJ2-2; 7 bases map to TRBD1. Germline V CDR1 and CDR2: SGHTA, FQGTGA. The CDR3 consists of 15 residues. V lost 4 bases to trimming and J lost 4 bases; unmatched junction nucleotides: 6.

V is TRBV30 and J is TRBJ1-4, with unresolved D. The ends were cut back, 3 bases at V and 5 bases at J, with 4 bases in the middle. This CDR3 is built from 11 residues. The V gene's germline CDR1 is GTSNPN and CDR2 SVGIG (reference sequence). CDR3 DNA sequence: TGTGCCTGGAGGAAGAATGAAAAACTGTTTTTT. Translating gives CAWRKNEKLFF.

This clone showed up just a few times. The V gene is TRBV7-2, the J gene TRBJ2-5, with 12 bases aligning to TRBD2. Per the germline V gene, CDR1 is SGHTA and CDR2 is FQGNSA. The CDR3 spans 16 residues. Trimming took 5 bases from V and 1 from J; bases not matched to a gene: 5. CDR3 region: CASSPSGGAPQETQYF. The CDR3 DNA is TGTGCCAGCAGCCCTAGCGGGGGGGCCCCCCAAGAGACCCAGTACTTC.

This chain joins TRBV6-5 and TRBJ2-1; D is undetermined. The ends were cut back, 2 bases at V and 0 bases at J, with 8 bases in the middle. Germline V gene data show CDR1 as MNHEY and CDR2 as SVGAGI. There are 15 residues in the CDR3. Here the CDR3 reads CASSYDPSSYNEQFF. CDR3 bases: TGTGCCAGCAGTTACGATCCGAGCTCCTACAATGAGCAGTTCTTC.

The V call is TRBV7-9, the J call TRBJ2-3, with no clear D. Per the germline V gene, CDR1 is SEHNR and CDR2 is FQNEAQ (reference sequence). V lost 0 bases, J lost 2 bases, and 6 bases lay in between. This CDR3 is 14 amino acids long. This CDR3 reads CASSLAGATDTQYF. The DNA for the CDR3 is TGTGCCAGCAGCTTAGCCGGAGCCACAGATACGCAGTATTTT.

The chain joins TRBV5-1 to TRBJ1-6; 7 bases map to TRBD1. The V gene end was trimmed by 1 base and the J gene end by 5 bases; junction bases not matched to a gene: 6. The CDR3 sequence is 16 residues long. From germline, CDR1 is SGHRS and CDR2 YFSETQ. CDR3: CASSLRTGQDNSPLHF. As DNA, the CDR3 is TGCGCCAGCAGCTTGCGAACCGGACAGGATAATTCACCCCTCCACTTT.

The gene calls are TRBV5-1 and TRBJ2-7, with D tentatively TRBD2 (6 bases). Germline V gene sequence: CDR1 SGHRS, CDR2 YFSETQ. The CDR3 is 16 residues long. The ends were cut back, 2 bases at V and 1 base at J, with 16 bases in the middle. The DNA for the CDR3 is TGCGCCAGCAGCTTTGCGGGGCCCTTACTATCCTACGAGCAGTACTTC. This sequence encodes CASSFAGPLLSYEQYF.

The genes are TRBV29-1 and TRBJ2-1; D unclear. The length of the CDR3 is 11 residues. V lost 7 bases and J lost 7, with 11 bases in between. Germline V gene data show CDR1 as SQVTM and CDR2 as ANQGSEA. This chain's CDR3 is CSGRRKNEQFF. CDR3 nucleotides: TGCAGCGGACGGCGGAAGAATGAGCAGTTCTTC.

The chain combines TRBV6-5 with TRBJ2-7; unclear D gene. Trimming stripped 0 bases from V and 0 bases from J, with 12 bases between. This CDR3 has 16 residues. Germline-derived CDR1 and CDR2 are MNHEY and SVGAGI. DNA for the CDR3: TGTGCCAGCAGTTACTCCGGACGGAGCCTCTCCTACGAGCAGTACTTC. Translation gives CASSYSGRSLSYEQYF.